A single sample is the source of the 6 T cell receptor beta chains below, sequenced in a study of blood T cell repertoires in COVID-19. Some clones are missing from TCRdb's copy, which holds only in-frame ones; the method was immunoSEQ multiplex PCR. The sample lists 400,000 or so clones, 88% occurring once. The specimen sequenced was PBMCs or T cells enriched from blood (not recorded which). These receptors originate from a woman between 40 and 50 years old with acute COVID-19.

A remark on this clone: Other DNA sequences in the same sample also yield this CDR3. V is TRBV12-3 or TRBV12-4 and J is TRBJ1-1; the D is unclear. The CDR3 consists of 13 residues. Trimming took 3 bases from V and 2 from J, leaving 7 bases between them. Written as DNA, the CDR3 is TGTGCCAGCAGTTTTGGCCAAAACACTGAAGCTTTCTTT. Amino acid sequence: CASSFGQNTEAFF.

V and J are TRBV23-1 and TRBJ1-2; 9 bases map to TRBD1. TRBV23-1 is flagged as an ORF with uncertain function. V was clipped by 11 bases and J by 5 bases; unmatched bases: 15. The CDR3 spans 15 residues. CDR3 DNA sequence: TGCGCCGGGACAGGGAGGTGGATGGACAGTTATGGCTACACCTTC. The encoded protein is CAGTGRWMDSYGYTF.

This clone was seen a single time. The genes are TRBV5-1 and TRBJ2-3; 12 nucleotides line up with TRBD1. CDR3 length: 15 amino acids. Trimming cost V 3 bases and J 4 bases; bases outside gene matches: 3. Germline CDR1 SGHRS, CDR2 YFSETQ. The CDR3 DNA is TGCGCCAGCAGCTGGGGACAGGGGGCGGCAGATACGCAGTATTTT. This codes for CASSWGQGAADTQYF.

This clone has more than one count but fewer than ten. The gene calls are TRBV6-5 and TRBJ2-1, with a weak D call TRBD2 (6 bases). V was shortened by 2 bases and J by 9 bases, with 14 bases between the two germline ends. This CDR3 region has 14 residues. CDR1 is MNHEY and CDR2 is SVGAGI in the germline V gene. The CDR3 is CASSYAIPGGEQFF. The CDR3 DNA follows: TGTGCCAGCAGTTACGCAATCCCCGGGGGTGAGCAGTTCTTC.

The chain is built from TRBV20-1 and TRBJ2-5; the match to TRBD2 covers 9 bases. This CDR3 is built from 14 residues. The germline CDR1 and CDR2 sequences are DFQATT and SNEGSKA (reference sequence). The J segment lost 5 bases and the V segment lost 3 bases, leaving 7 bases of the junction unmatched. The chain's CDR3 is CSASTRGGRETQYF. The DNA for the CDR3 is TGCAGTGCTAGTACGCGGGGGGGCCGGGAGACCCAGTACTTC.

This chain connects TRBV7-9 to TRBJ1-4, with TRBD1 identical over 7 bases. Germline CDR1 is SEHNR and CDR2 is FQNEAQ (reference sequence). The junction had 4 bases not matched to a gene; V was cut back by 8 bases and J by 4 bases. The CDR3 contains 13 residues. The CDR3 here is CASGDSHNEKLFF. The CDR3 DNA follows: TGTGCCAGCGGGGACAGTCATAATGAAAAACTGTTTTTT.